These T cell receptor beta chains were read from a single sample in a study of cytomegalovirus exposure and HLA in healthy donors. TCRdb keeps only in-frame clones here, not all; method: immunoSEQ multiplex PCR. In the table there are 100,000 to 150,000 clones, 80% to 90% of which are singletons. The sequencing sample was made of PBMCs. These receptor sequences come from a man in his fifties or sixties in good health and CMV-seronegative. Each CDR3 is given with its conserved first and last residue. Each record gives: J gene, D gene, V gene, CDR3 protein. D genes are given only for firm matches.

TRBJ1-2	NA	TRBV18	CASSSQGSTGYTF
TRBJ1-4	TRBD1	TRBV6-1	CASSVGGGEWNEKLFF
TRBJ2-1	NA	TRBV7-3	CASSLALGGGNEQFF
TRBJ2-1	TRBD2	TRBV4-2	CASSQDEAGAYNEQFF
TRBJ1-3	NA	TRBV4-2	CASSQDRGSGNTIYF
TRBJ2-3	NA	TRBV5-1	CASSFSLGDTQYF
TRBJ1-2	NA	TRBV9	CASRGTVHGYTF
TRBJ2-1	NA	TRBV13	CASSLGGREEQFF
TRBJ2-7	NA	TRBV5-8	CASSPLTVLEDEQYF
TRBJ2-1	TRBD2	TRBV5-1	CASWTSGGGLDEQFF
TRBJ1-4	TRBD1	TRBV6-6	CASSDRDSANEKLFF
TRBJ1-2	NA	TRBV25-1	CASSESYGYTF
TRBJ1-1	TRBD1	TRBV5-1	CASSRTGNTEAFF
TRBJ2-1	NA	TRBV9	CASSPDRRTYNEQFF
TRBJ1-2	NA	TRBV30	CAWSRISGRDGYTF
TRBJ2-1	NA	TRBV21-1	CARAHEQFF
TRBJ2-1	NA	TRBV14	CASSQDRLPARQDSTGDEQFF
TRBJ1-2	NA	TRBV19	CASSRDTFYGYTF
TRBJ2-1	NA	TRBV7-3	CASSRQAYSYNEQFF
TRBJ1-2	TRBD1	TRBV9	CASSVSTGGLYGYTF
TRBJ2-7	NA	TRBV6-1	CASRITYYEQYF
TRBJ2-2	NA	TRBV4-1	CASSHTPNTGELFF
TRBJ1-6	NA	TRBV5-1	CASSPDSINSPLHF
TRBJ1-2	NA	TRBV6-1	CASRAGTVNYGYTF
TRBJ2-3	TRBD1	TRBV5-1	CASSSQGNGADTQYF
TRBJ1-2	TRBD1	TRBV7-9	CASSEWDRDDYGYTF
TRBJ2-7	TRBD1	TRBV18	CASSPGTGLYEQYF
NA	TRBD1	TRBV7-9	CASSAGQEDTIYF
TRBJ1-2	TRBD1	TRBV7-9	CASSVSDRGKLYGYTF
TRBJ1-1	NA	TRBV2	CASSEAPRTGRTEAFF
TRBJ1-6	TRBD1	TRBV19	CASRLRDRGDSPLHF
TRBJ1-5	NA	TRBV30	CAWSVLGNQPQHF
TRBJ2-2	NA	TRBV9	CATEGVTGELFF
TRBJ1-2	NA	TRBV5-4	CASSTQGVGGYTF
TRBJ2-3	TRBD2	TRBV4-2	CASSQGSGSGTDTQYF
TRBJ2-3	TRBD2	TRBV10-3	CAISEPTSGGLGGTDTQYF